Listed here are 30 T cell receptor beta chains from one sample, sequenced in a study of OX40 agonist ivuxolimab in advanced cancers. Clones were read by immunoSEQ multiplex PCR, and TCRdb kept only the in-frame ones, dropping some. This table has roughly 48,000 clones, roughly 80% appearing once. The source was CD4+ or CD8+ T cells sorted from blood, collected in a trial of the OX40 agonist ivuxolimab. These receptors originate from an adult with an advanced solid tumor such as melanoma, head and neck, liver or kidney cancer.

This clone was found once. The junction and the germline gene differ at one end; a read error may be behind it. The chain has TRBV7-7 and TRBJ2-5; 9 nucleotides match TRBD1. The germline V gene has CDR1 SSHAT and CDR2 FNYEAQ (reference sequence). This CDR3 has 15 residues. This CDR3 reads CASSSGTGKRETQYF. The CDR3 nucleotides are TGTGCTAGCAGCTCGGGGACAGGGAAGCGAGAGACCCAGTACTTC.

The chain links TRBV7-6 to TRBJ2-7; 7 bases fit TRBD1. From germline, CDR1 is SGHVS and CDR2 FNYEAQ. Unmatched junction bases numbered 10, after V lost 4 bases and J lost 1 base. The CDR3 contains 16 residues. The CDR3 DNA reads as TGTGCCAGCAGCTCGATGGCCGGGACAGTTTCCTACGAGCAGTACTTC. As protein: CASSSMAGTVSYEQYF.

This clone was observed once. This sequence joins TRBV6-5 and TRBJ1-2, with no clear D. Germline values: CDR1 MNHEY, CDR2 SVGAGI. V gave up 5 bases and J gave up 4 bases, with 14 bases separating them. The CDR3 has 14 residues. CDR3: CASSDPGSGYGYTF. In DNA form, the CDR3 reads TGTGCCAGCAGTGACCCCGGGTCGGGCTATGGCTACACCTTC.

This rearrangement joins TRBV6-6 to TRBJ1-5, with a weak D call TRBD1 (6 bases). V was clipped by 6 bases and J by 5 bases, with 14 bases between them. Germline V gene sequence: CDR1 MNHNY, CDR2 SVGAGI (reference sequence). This CDR3 region has 14 residues. In nucleotides, the CDR3 is TGTGCCAGCAGCCGCGGACAGATGGATCAGCCCCAGCATTTT. Amino acid sequence: CASSRGQMDQPQHF.

In regard to this clone: The junction does not match germline at one end; this may be a read error. The chain carries TRBV5-6 and TRBJ2-7; 8 bases agree with TRBD2. This CDR3 has 12 amino acids. Germline CDR1 SGHDT, CDR2 YYEEEE. CDR3 protein: CASRSNGLALTF. CDR3 DNA: TGTGCCAGCAGGTCGAACGGACTAGCTTTGACTTTC.

This sequence joins TRBV5-5 and TRBJ2-1, with D perhaps matching TRBD1 or TRBD2 (5 bases each). In germline, CDR1 is SGHKS, CDR2 YYEKEE (reference sequence). The CDR3 contains 16 residues. V was cut by 1 base and J by 8 bases, with 19 bases left in between. DNA for the CDR3: TGTGCCAGCAGCTTGAGGGTCCGGGGCGGCCACGATGAGCAGTTCTTC. Amino acid sequence: CASSLRVRGGHDEQFF.

This chain uses TRBV5-1 with TRBJ2-7; the D is unclear. CDR1 is SGHRS and CDR2 is YFSETQ in the germline V gene. Trimming pared 1 base from V and 5 bases from J, leaving 7 bases between. The CDR3 covers 12 residues. In nucleotides, the CDR3 is TGCGCCAGCAGCTTGAAATCCCACGAGCAGTACTTC. Translated, it gives CASSLKSHEQYF.

The chain's CDR3 is CASSPDRARETQYF. In nucleotides, the CDR3 is TGTGCCAGCAGTCCCGACAGGGCCCGAGAGACCCAGTACTTC. This chain links TRBV6-6 with TRBJ2-5, with TRBD1 matching over 7 bases. This CDR3 has 14 amino acids. Germline lookup yields CDR1 MNHNY and CDR2 SVGAGI (reference sequence). Trimming removed 5 bases from V and 4 bases from J; junction bases left unmatched: 7.

The J gene is TRBJ2-5, the V gene TRBV4-2, with a weak D call TRBD1 (6 bases). The germline V and J ends were trimmed by 4 bases and 4 bases, with 10 bases remaining between them. There are 13 residues in the CDR3. Germline CDR1 and CDR2: LGHNA and YNFKEQ. CDR3 bases: TGTGCCAGCAGCCGGACAGAGGGAGAGACCCAGTACTTC. This sequence encodes CASSRTEGETQYF.

The chain is built from TRBV6-6 and TRBJ2-5; 8 nucleotides line up with TRBD2. The CDR3 runs to 16 residues. Trimming cost V 6 bases and J 5 bases; bases outside gene matches: 14. Germline values: CDR1 MNHNY, CDR2 SVGAGI (reference sequence). CDR3 loop: CASSRAAGGLQETQYF. CDR3 in DNA: TGTGCCAGCAGCCGCGCGGCGGGAGGCCTCCAGGAGACCCAGTACTTC.

This chain joins TRBV4-1 and TRBJ2-7; 7 nucleotides agree with TRBD1. The CDR3 has 17 amino acids. Germline CDR1 MGHRA, CDR2 YSYEKL. The V segment lost 4 bases and the J segment 2 bases; nucleotides outside the gene matches: 14. The CDR3 region has the DNA TGCGCCAGCAGCCGAAGCTCCACAGGGGAAAAACCCTACGAGCAGTACTTC. This codes for CASSRSSTGEKPYEQYF.

The chain carries TRBV2 and TRBJ1-1, with TRBD1 identical over 7 bases. From germline, CDR1 is SNHLY and CDR2 FYNNEI. The CDR3 is 13 amino acids. Trimming cost V 6 bases and J 6 bases; bases outside gene matches: 7. The chain's CDR3 is CASRGQSHAEAFF. The CDR3 DNA reads TGTGCCAGCAGGGGACAGTCCCACGCTGAAGCTTTCTTT.

The rearrangement links TRBV7-8 to TRBJ1-4; no definite D call. Germline lookup yields CDR1 SGHVS and CDR2 FQNEAQ. This CDR3 has 13 residues. Trimming took 2 bases from V and 8 from J, leaving 9 bases between them. The CDR3 spells CASSLTLGEKLFF. CDR3 in DNA: TGTGCCAGCAGCTTAACCCTAGGAGAAAAACTGTTTTTT. The variable domain in full, with the rest retrieved from reference TRBV7-8 and TRBJ1-4, is GAGVSQSPRYKVAKRGQDVALRCDPISGHVSLFWYQQALGQGPEFLTYFQNEAQLDKSGLPSDRFFAERPEGSVSTLKIQRTQQEDSAVYLCASSLTLGEKLFFGSGTQLSVL.

This clone was picked up a small number of times. The chain recombines TRBV28 with TRBJ2-1; D possibly uses TRBD1 or TRBD2 (5 bases each). The V gene lost 2 bases and the J gene lost 8 bases, with 16 bases spanning the gap. In germline, CDR1 is MDHEN, CDR2 SYDVKM. There are 15 residues in the CDR3. For the CDR3, the DNA is TGTGCCAGCAGTTTAGTTGCGAGGGGTGGGGATGAGCAGTTCTTC. Its translation is CASSLVARGGDEQFF. Combining the CDR3 with reference TRBV28 and TRBJ2-1 gives the whole variable domain DVKVTQSSRYLVKRTGEKVFLECVQDMDHENMFWYRQDPGLGLRLIYFSYDVKMKEKGDIPEGYSVSREKKERFSLILESASTNQTSMYLCASSLVARGGDEQFFGPGTRLTVL.

The J gene is TRBJ2-7, the V gene TRBV7-2; perhaps TRBD2 as D (6 bases). V was clipped by 5 bases and J by 6 bases, with 32 bases between them. Germline loops: CDR1 SGHTA, CDR2 FQGNSA. This CDR3 is 19 amino acids long. The CDR3 nucleotides read TGTGCCAGCAGCATACTCCATCCGGGCGGGACCGGGTCGCCTAGCGAGCAGTACTTC. Amino acids: CASSILHPGGTGSPSEQYF. Drawing the rest from reference TRBV7-2 and TRBJ2-7, the complete variable domain is GAGVSQSPSNKVTEKGKDVELRCDPISGHTALYWYRQSLGQGLEFLIYFQGNSAPDKSGLPSDRFSAERTGGSVSTLTIQRTQQEDSAVYLCASSILHPGGTGSPSEQYFGPGTRLTVT.

The V call is TRBV5-4, the J call TRBJ2-5; the D gene is possibly TRBD1 (5 bases). CDR3 size: 15 residues. The V end was cut by 2 bases, the J end by 1 base, with 12 bases between. Germline V gives CDR1 SGHNT, CDR2 YYREEE (reference sequence). The CDR3 DNA sequence: TGTGCCAGCAGCTTAAGACAGACAGCCCAAGAGACCCAGTACTTC. It codes for CASSLRQTAQETQYF.

The chain combines TRBV7-8 with TRBJ1-2; D possibly corresponds to TRBD1 (5 bases). The germline V gene has CDR1 SGHVS and CDR2 FQNEAQ. The V end lost 1 base, the J end lost 6 bases, and 12 bases lay between the germline ends. This CDR3 is built from 14 residues. CDR3 protein: CASSLGGEFNGYTF. CDR3 in DNA: TGTGCCAGCAGCTTAGGAGGGGAGTTTAATGGCTACACCTTC.

The sample holds a few counts of this clone. The V call is TRBV29-1, the J call TRBJ1-1; no clear D. The CDR3 has 14 residues. Germline V CDR1 and CDR2: SQVTM, ANQGSEA. The V gene lost 6 bases and the J gene lost 0 bases, with 14 bases spanning the gap. CDR3 bases: TGCAGCGTAGCCCTACGGAAGTTGAACACTGAAGCTTTCTTT. Translated, it gives CSVALRKLNTEAFF.

The V and J genes are TRBV19 and TRBJ2-5; TRBD2 agrees at 9 bases. This CDR3 spans 19 amino acids. Trimming took 5 bases from V and 2 from J; bases not matched to a gene: 18. CDR1 is LNHDA, CDR2 SQIVND, per germline (reference sequence). This chain's CDR3 is CASSRVITWGTSQQETQYF. The CDR3, as DNA: TGTGCCAGTAGTCGTGTTATAACGTGGGGGACTAGCCAACAAGAGACCCAGTACTTC.

The chain uses TRBV27 and TRBJ2-1; D not resolved. Deletions cut 0 bases from V and 0 bases from J, with 9 bases between. CDR3 length equals 16 residues. In germline, CDR1 is MNHEY, CDR2 SMNVEV (reference sequence). CDR3 nucleotide sequence: TGTGCCAGCAGTTTATCCTCCAGTAGCTCCTACAATGAGCAGTTCTTC. This sequence encodes CASSLSSSSSYNEQFF.

This chain joins TRBV7-3 and TRBJ2-1, with D tentatively TRBD2 (5 bases). Germline loops: CDR1 SGHTA, CDR2 FQGTGA. Trimming took 3 bases from V and 9 from J, leaving 18 bases between them. The CDR3 spans 15 residues. The chain's CDR3 is CASSFGPSSGSEQFF. In DNA, the CDR3 is TGTGCCAGCAGCTTTGGACCATCATCGGGGAGTGAGCAGTTCTTC.

CDR3 bases: TGTGCCAGCTTGGGACAAACCACAGATACGCAGTATTTT. Amino acids: CASLGQTTDTQYF. J is TRBJ2-3 and V is TRBV11-1; the D gene is possibly TRBD1 (6 bases). This CDR3 has 13 amino acids. V was trimmed by 8 bases and J by 2 bases, leaving 11 bases between them. The germline CDR1 and CDR2 sequences are SGHAT and FQDESV (reference sequence).

This clone was counted a single time. This chain connects TRBV7-9 to TRBJ2-7; 7 bases line up with TRBD2. V lost 0 bases to trimming and J lost 5 bases; unmatched junction nucleotides: 1. Germline V gene data show CDR1 as SEHNR and CDR2 as FQNEAQ (reference sequence). This CDR3 has 13 amino acids. The CDR3 region has the DNA TGTGCCAGCAGCTTAGCGGGGGGGAACGAGCAGTACTTC. It encodes CASSLAGGNEQYF.

The CDR3 bases are TGTGCCAGCAGCGTACTAGCGGGGATAGAAACCGGGGAGCTGTTTTTT. It specifies CASSVLAGIETGELFF. The chain links TRBV14 to TRBJ2-2, with TRBD2 identical over 10 bases. The CDR3 has 16 residues. Germline V gene sequence: CDR1 SGHDN, CDR2 FVKESK. Germline trimming cut 5 bases from V and 5 bases from J; bases unmatched to any gene: 8.

The chain combines TRBV7-2 with TRBJ2-1, with 9 bases that match TRBD2. Trimming took 5 bases from V and 10 from J; bases not matched to a gene: 18. CDR1 is SGHTA and CDR2 is FQGNSA in the germline V gene. This CDR3 has 17 residues. CDR3 amino acids: CASSPNLGAGGPGEQFF. The CDR3 nucleotides read TGTGCCAGCAGCCCGAATTTGGGGGCGGGGGGGCCTGGCGAGCAGTTCTTC.

The V call is TRBV6-5, the J call TRBJ2-3, with a tentative D call TRBD2 (7 bases). The length of the CDR3 is 15 residues. CDR1 MNHEY and CDR2 SVGAGI come from the germline V gene. Between the trimmed V and J ends, which lost 2 bases and 2 bases, there was a span of 11 bases. This chain's CDR3 is CASSYGGALTDTQYF. CDR3 nucleotides: TGTGCCAGCAGTTACGGGGGGGCGCTCACAGATACGCAGTATTTT.

This clone appeared a single time. The chain joins TRBV28 to TRBJ2-3; 12 bases match TRBD2. V dropped 6 bases and J dropped 2; count of bases not matched to a gene: 6. The germline gives CDR1 MDHEN, CDR2 SYDVKM. The CDR3 is 16 amino acids. The CDR3 DNA sequence: TGTGCCAGCAGCCTGACTAGCGGGGGCCTCACAGATACGCAGTATTTT. Its translation: CASSLTSGGLTDTQYF.

The V gene is TRBV11-2, the J gene TRBJ1-4; D perhaps matches TRBD1 (5 bases). V gave up 5 bases and J gave up 4 bases, with 14 bases separating them. Germline lookup yields CDR1 SGHAT and CDR2 FQNNGV. CDR3 length equals 15 residues. CDR3 coding DNA: TGTGCCAGCAGCCTCGGGACCGCTTATAATGAAAAACTGTTTTTT. This gives the protein CASSLGTAYNEKLFF.

This clone has only one observation. The rearrangement joins TRBV4-1 to TRBJ2-1; D perhaps matches TRBD1 (6 bases). The CDR3 length is 16 residues. V lost 4 bases and J 2 bases, leaving 15 bases between the germline ends. Germline loops: CDR1 MGHRA, CDR2 YSYEKL. CDR3 nucleotide sequence: TGCGCCAGCAGCCTCGAGAGAGGGGGAGCCTACAATGAGCAGTTCTTC. Its protein product is CASSLERGGAYNEQFF.

This clone came up once. V and J are TRBV7-2 and TRBJ1-5; D is uncertain. Germline CDR1 is SGHTA and CDR2 is FQGNSA. The CDR3 is made up of 14 amino acids. Trimming stripped 4 bases from V and 7 bases from J, with 14 bases between. The DNA for the CDR3 is TGTGCCAGCAGCTCTAGTGGGGAATTACAGCCCCAGCATTTT. Its protein is CASSSSGELQPQHF.